This is a list of T cell receptor beta chains from one sample in a study of cytomegalovirus exposure and HLA in healthy donors. Profiled with immunoSEQ multiplex PCR; TCRdb holds only in-frame clones, not every one. Among about 140,000 clones, 73% were seen once, and the ten largest hold around 15%. The specimen was PBMCs. These receptors all come from a human donor in good health. Each CDR3 is given with its conserved first and last residue. Fields, in order: CDR3 DNA, CDR3 protein, clone size, D gene, J gene, V gene. D genes are given only for firm matches. Clone size appears in some rows only: once, few, many, or a class for an expanded clone.

CDR3 DNA: TGTGCCAGCAGTTCGGGACTAGCGGGAGGTGTCTACGAGCAGTACTTC; CDR3 protein: CASSSGLAGGVYEQYF; clone size: -; D gene: TRBD2; J gene: TRBJ2-7; V gene: TRBV7-9
CDR3 DNA: TGTGCCACCAGCAGAGGGAGGGGGGGAAGCAATCAGCCCCAGCATTTT; CDR3 protein: CATSRGRGGSNQPQHF; clone size: few; D gene: -; J gene: TRBJ1-5; V gene: TRBV15
CDR3 DNA: TGTGCCAGCAGCAATCCGCAGGGGGCAGGTGAGCAGTTCTTC; CDR3 protein: CASSNPQGAGEQFF; clone size: -; D gene: TRBD1; J gene: TRBJ2-1; V gene: TRBV11-2
CDR3 DNA: TGTGCCAGTAGTGACAGGCGCCGGACCTACGAGCAGTACTTC; CDR3 protein: CASSDRRRTYEQYF; clone size: few; D gene: -; J gene: TRBJ2-7; V gene: TRBV19
CDR3 DNA: TGCGCCAGCAGCTTTGCGGGGGCGGTACAAGAGACCCAGTACTTC; CDR3 protein: CASSFAGAVQETQYF; clone size: few; D gene: -; J gene: TRBJ2-5; V gene: TRBV5-1
CDR3 DNA: TGTGCCAGCAGTGGGGACAGCGAGCAGCCCCAGCATTTT; CDR3 protein: CASSGDSEQPQHF; clone size: -; D gene: TRBD1; J gene: TRBJ1-5; V gene: TRBV2
CDR3 DNA: TGCGCCAGCAGCCAAGTGGCCCCTGGGGTTCGGGGGGCGAAGACCTACGAGCAGTACTTC; CDR3 protein: CASSQVAPGVRGAKTYEQYF; clone size: -; D gene: -; J gene: TRBJ2-7; V gene: TRBV4-1
CDR3 DNA: TGTGCCAGCACCCCATACACAGGGGACGGCTACACCTTC; CDR3 protein: CASTPYTGDGYTF; clone size: -; D gene: TRBD1; J gene: TRBJ1-2; V gene: TRBV6-1
CDR3 DNA: TGCGCCAGCAGCTCCTCCGGGACAGGGACAATCTACGAGCAGTACTTC; CDR3 protein: CASSSSGTGTIYEQYF; clone size: -; D gene: TRBD1; J gene: TRBJ2-7; V gene: TRBV5-1
CDR3 DNA: TGTGCCAGCAGCTTGGGGGGAGAGTCTCACGAGCAGTACTTC; CDR3 protein: CASSLGGESHEQYF; clone size: few; D gene: -; J gene: TRBJ2-7; V gene: TRBV11-3
CDR3 DNA: TGTGCCAGCAGCTTAGACCCTAGCGGGGGGACTTCCTACGAGCAGTACTTC; CDR3 protein: CASSLDPSGGTSYEQYF; clone size: once; D gene: TRBD2; J gene: TRBJ2-7; V gene: TRBV7-8
CDR3 DNA: TGTGCCAGCAGCCTGGGGGGAGGAAGAGGGGATACGCAGTATTTT; CDR3 protein: CASSLGGGRGDTQYF; clone size: -; D gene: -; J gene: TRBJ2-3; V gene: TRBV5-4
CDR3 DNA: TGTGCCAGCAGTGAACGGGAAGGGAACTATGGCTACACCTTC; CDR3 protein: CASSEREGNYGYTF; clone size: -; D gene: -; J gene: TRBJ1-2; V gene: TRBV2
CDR3 DNA: TGTGCCAGCCGACAGGGGGGGTTCTACGAGCAGTACTTC; CDR3 protein: CASRQGGFYEQYF; clone size: -; D gene: TRBD1; J gene: TRBJ2-7; V gene: TRBV6-1
CDR3 DNA: TGTGCCAGCAGTCAATGGACTAGCGAGACCGGGGAGCTGTTTTTT; CDR3 protein: CASSQWTSETGELFF; clone size: -; D gene: TRBD2; J gene: TRBJ2-2; V gene: TRBV7-8
CDR3 DNA: TGTGCCTGCTGCCCGAGACAGGGGTACATTCAGTACTTC; CDR3 protein: CACCPRQGYIQYF; clone size: -; D gene: TRBD1; J gene: TRBJ2-4; V gene: TRBV6-6
CDR3 DNA: TGTGCCAGCAGCGGGGGGGGTGAAAAACTGTTTTTT; CDR3 protein: CASSGGGEKLFF; clone size: -; D gene: -; J gene: TRBJ1-4; V gene: TRBV5-6
CDR3 DNA: TGTGCCAGCAGTGCGGGACTTGGGGGACGCGAGCAGTACTTC; CDR3 protein: CASSAGLGGREQYF; clone size: -; D gene: -; J gene: TRBJ2-7; V gene: TRBV6-1
CDR3 DNA: TGTGCCAGCAGCGTAGATCCGGGGTCGAATTCACCCCTCCACTTT; CDR3 protein: CASSVDPGSNSPLHF; clone size: -; D gene: -; J gene: TRBJ1-6; V gene: TRBV9
CDR3 DNA: TGCGCCAGCAGCCAAGTTGCGGACTCCTACAATGAGCAGTTCTTC; CDR3 protein: CASSQVADSYNEQFF; clone size: -; D gene: -; J gene: TRBJ2-1; V gene: TRBV4-1
CDR3 DNA: TGTGCCAGCAGACAGGGGCCAAGCACAGATACGCAGTATTTT; CDR3 protein: CASRQGPSTDTQYF; clone size: once; D gene: TRBD1; J gene: TRBJ2-3; V gene: TRBV6-1
CDR3 DNA: TGTGCCAGCAGTCGGACAGGGAGGTGGGTTAACACTGAAGCTTTCTTT; CDR3 protein: CASSRTGRWVNTEAFF; clone size: -; D gene: TRBD1; J gene: TRBJ1-1; V gene: TRBV28
CDR3 DNA: TGTGCCAGCAGTAGGGGAGGAAGCAATCAGCCCCAGCATTTT; CDR3 protein: CASSRGGSNQPQHF; clone size: -; D gene: -; J gene: TRBJ1-5; V gene: TRBV6-6
CDR3 DNA: TGTGCCAGCTCACCACCGGGAGAGTACAATGAGCAGTTCTTC; CDR3 protein: CASSPPGEYNEQFF; clone size: -; D gene: -; J gene: TRBJ2-1; V gene: TRBV18
CDR3 DNA: TGTGCCAGCAGCCCCAGGACAGGGATCTATGAGACCCAGTACTTC; CDR3 protein: CASSPRTGIYETQYF; clone size: -; D gene: TRBD1; J gene: TRBJ2-5; V gene: TRBV11-2
CDR3 DNA: TGTGCCAGCAGCGCCAGGACAGGGCGCGCTAGGGTAGATGAGCAGTTCTTC; CDR3 protein: CASSARTGRARVDEQFF; clone size: -; D gene: TRBD1; J gene: TRBJ2-1; V gene: TRBV9
CDR3 DNA: TGTGCCAGCAGCTTAGTCGGGGGTTGCGAGCAGTACTTC; CDR3 protein: CASSLVGGCEQYF; clone size: -; D gene: -; J gene: TRBJ2-7; V gene: TRBV5-6
CDR3 DNA: TGTGCCAGCAGCCCTGCCTATGAACTCACCGGGGAGCTGTTTTTT; CDR3 protein: CASSPAYELTGELFF; clone size: -; D gene: -; J gene: TRBJ2-2; V gene: TRBV7-8
CDR3 DNA: TGTGCCAGCAGCCGACAGGCAGCCTATGGCTACACCTTC; CDR3 protein: CASSRQAAYGYTF; clone size: -; D gene: -; J gene: TRBJ1-2; V gene: TRBV5-4
CDR3 DNA: TGTGCCAGCAGAATGCAGGGGAATGATGGTCAGCCCCAGCATTTT; CDR3 protein: CASRMQGNDGQPQHF; clone size: -; D gene: -; J gene: TRBJ1-5; V gene: TRBV27
CDR3 DNA: TGTGCCAGCAGCTTGCTAGCCCTCATCCCCAGCTCCTACAATGAGCAGTTCTTC; CDR3 protein: CASSLLALIPSSYNEQFF; clone size: -; D gene: -; J gene: TRBJ2-1; V gene: TRBV5-4
CDR3 DNA: TGTGCCAGCAGCTTAGATGGACAGGGGACGAACACCGGGGAGCTGTTTTTT; CDR3 protein: CASSLDGQGTNTGELFF; clone size: few; D gene: TRBD1; J gene: TRBJ2-2; V gene: TRBV11-1
CDR3 DNA: TGTGCCAGCAGCTTAGCGGGGAGGGCCGGGGAGACCCAGTACTTC; CDR3 protein: CASSLAGRAGETQYF; clone size: -; D gene: TRBD2; J gene: TRBJ2-5; V gene: TRBV11-2
CDR3 DNA: TGTGCCAGCAGCTTCAGGGGAGCCAATCAGCCCCAGCATTTT; CDR3 protein: CASSFRGANQPQHF; clone size: -; D gene: -; J gene: TRBJ1-5; V gene: TRBV5-4
CDR3 DNA: TGTGCCAGCAGCGTAGGAGGGCAGGGGGTAGGCTATGGCTACACCTTC; CDR3 protein: CASSVGGQGVGYGYTF; clone size: -; D gene: TRBD1; J gene: TRBJ1-2; V gene: TRBV9
CDR3 DNA: TGTGCCAGCAGCTTAACGAGCGGGGTAGAGACCCAGTACTTC; CDR3 protein: CASSLTSGVETQYF; clone size: -; D gene: TRBD2; J gene: TRBJ2-5; V gene: TRBV13
CDR3 DNA: TGTGCCTGCCAAAGGGGGGGGCTGAACACTGAAGCTTTCTTT; CDR3 protein: CACQRGGLNTEAFF; clone size: few; D gene: -; J gene: TRBJ1-1; V gene: TRBV30